Sequencing of this T cell receptor beta chain was carried out in a study of cytomegalovirus exposure and HLA in healthy donors. The study's findings and limits: Using the classifier, cytomegalovirus status was reportedly diagnosed with high specificity and sensitivity.

60 Vbeta and 13 Jbeta primers were used in PCR. The repertoire was sequenced with immunoSEQ multiplex PCR; TCRdb's copy has only in-frame clones and lacks some. The sample yields under 150,000 clones, around 79% seen once. The CDR3 is made up of 14 amino acids. Germline values: CDR1 LNHDA, CDR2 SQIVND (reference sequence). Trimming at V came to 5 bases and at J to 4 bases, leaving 7 bases not matched to a gene. Turning to this clone: Its target is not known.

The sample was PBMCs. This sequence was found in a man between 18 and 29 years old in good health and CMV-seronegative. The rearrangement uses TRBV19 and TRBJ2-7, with TRBD1 matching over 8 bases. The DNA of the CDR3 is TGTGCCAGTAGTGCCAGGACAGGGTTTTACGAGCAGTACTTC. Translated, it gives CASSARTGFYEQYF.